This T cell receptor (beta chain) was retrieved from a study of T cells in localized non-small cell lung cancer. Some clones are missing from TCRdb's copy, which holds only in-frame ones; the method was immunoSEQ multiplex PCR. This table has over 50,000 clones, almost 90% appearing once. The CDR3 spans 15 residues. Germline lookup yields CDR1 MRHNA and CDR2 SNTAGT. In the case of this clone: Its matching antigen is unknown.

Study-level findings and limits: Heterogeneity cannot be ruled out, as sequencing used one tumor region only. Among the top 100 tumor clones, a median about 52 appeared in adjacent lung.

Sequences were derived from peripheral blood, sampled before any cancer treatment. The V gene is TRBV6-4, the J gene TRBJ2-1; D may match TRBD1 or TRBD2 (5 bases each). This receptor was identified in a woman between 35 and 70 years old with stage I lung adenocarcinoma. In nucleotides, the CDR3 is TGTGGACAGTCTACACCGGGGCGAGAGATCAATGAGCAGTTCTTC. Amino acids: CGQSTPGREINEQFF.